One and the same sample provided the 6 T cell receptor beta chains below, sequenced in a study of technical replicates of blood from several donors (dated by TCRdb to between 2016 and 2019). The method behind the library was the immunoSEQ multiplex PCR assay. TCRdb provides this immuneACCESS table in a form limited to in-frame rearrangements. Some clones are lacking; in checked studies, under half of them reflect an unresolved V gene, and why the rest are absent is not known. In all, the sample holds about 80,000 clones, and approximately 94% of those were seen once. 0.35% to 0.4% of the sample comes from the top ten. The sequencing sample was made of T cells isolated from PBMCs. These receptors originate from a human donor in good health.

The rearrangement uses TRBV5-4 and TRBJ2-3, with a possible D match to TRBD1 (6 bases). Deletions cut 6 bases from V and 2 bases from J, with 10 bases between. The CDR3 contains 13 residues. CDR1 and CDR2 (germline): SGHNT, YYREEE (reference sequence). The CDR3, as DNA: TGTGCCAGCATAGGGACATTCACAGATACGCAGTATTTT. As protein: CASIGTFTDTQYF.

This chain links TRBV18 with TRBJ1-4; no firm D call. The CDR3 covers 13 residues. V lost 6 bases and J 6 bases, leaving 11 bases between the germline ends. Germline V gene lookup returns CDR1 KGHSH and CDR2 LQKENI. CDR3 coding DNA: TGTGCCAGCTCCCCGTTCCTTGATGAAAAACTGTTTTTT. Amino acids: CASSPFLDEKLFF. Full variable domain (outside the CDR3, taken from reference TRBV18 and TRBJ1-4): NAGVMQNPRHLVRRRGQEARLRCSPMKGHSHVYWYRQLPEEGLKFMVYLQKENIIDESGMPKERFSAEFPKEGPSILRIQQVVRGDSAAYFCASSPFLDEKLFFGSGTQLSVL.

Comments on this clone: This CDR3 is also generated by other DNA sequences in the sample. The rearrangement links TRBV4-1 to TRBJ2-7; no clear D gene. Trimming shortened V by 0 bases and J by 3 bases, and 6 bases separated the two germline ends. Germline assignment: CDR1 MGHRA and CDR2 YSYEKL. The CDR3 covers 13 residues. The CDR3 sequence: CASSQDPRYEQYF. The DNA of the CDR3 is TGCGCCAGCAGCCAAGATCCCCGCTACGAGCAGTACTTC.

The genes are TRBV2 and TRBJ1-2, with 7 bases lining up with TRBD1. V was pared by 8 bases and J by 6 bases, with 3 bases of the junction left unmatched. CDR1 is SNHLY, CDR2 FYNNEI, per germline. The CDR3 covers 11 residues. The CDR3 protein is CASQQGNGYTF. The DNA for the CDR3 is TGTGCCAGCCAACAGGGGAATGGCTACACCTTC.

This clone appeared a single time. The chain carries TRBV7-9 and TRBJ2-3, with D maybe TRBD2 (6 bases). V was cut by 1 base and J by 2 bases, with 10 bases left in between. CDR1 is SEHNR and CDR2 is FQNEAQ in the germline V gene (reference sequence). The CDR3 is 15 amino acids. CDR3 sequence reads: CASSLEGGTTDTQYF. Here the CDR3 DNA reads TGTGCCAGCAGCTTAGAAGGCGGGACCACAGATACGCAGTATTTT.

The V and J genes are TRBV5-4 and TRBJ1-2; D is perhaps TRBD1 (6 bases). The CDR3 totals 13 residues. Trimming took off 2 bases at V and 2 bases at J, with 7 bases between the two ends. Germline CDR1 reads SGHNT; CDR2 reads YYREEE (reference sequence). The CDR3 reads CASSFGQNYGYTF. CDR3 DNA: TGTGCCAGCAGCTTTGGACAGAACTATGGCTACACCTTC.